This T cell receptor beta chain was recovered during a study of T cell responses to AZD1222 COVID-19 vaccine. The study's findings and limits: In the spike-specific TCR repertoire, nearly half reportedly target unmutated variant regions.

To note about this clone: Its specificity is unknown.

Per germline, CDR1 WSHSY and CDR2 SAAADI. V shed 4 bases and J 2 bases; nucleotides not matched to a gene: 23. The CDR3 sequence is 21 residues long. Profiling relied on immunoSEQ multiplex PCR, and the TCRdb table lists in-frame clones only, not all of them. The table shows 95,000 to 100,000 clones, with 65% to 85% occurring only once. This sequence was found in an adult who received the AZD1222 COVID-19 vaccine. The gene calls are TRBV10-2 and TRBJ1-1; 9 bases line up with TRBD1. This specimen was peripheral blood, taken 28 days after the second AZD1222 dose. The CDR3 is CASSGISGTGIYLFENTEAFF. The CDR3 DNA is TGCGCCAGCAGTGGGATCTCCGGGACAGGGATTTATCTTTTTGAAAACACTGAAGCTTTCTTT.